A single sample gave rise to the 7 T cell receptor beta chains below, sequenced in a study of identical twins. TCRdb independently ran MiXCR on the 5' RACE reads; one entry per CDR3 protein. The data hold 700,000 to 950,000 distinct CDR3 sequences, with about 12% observed a single time. These same records also appear under a second study, on yellow fever vaccine responses in identical twins.

The sequencing input was PBMCs. The receptors derive from a young woman in good health.

V gene TRBV2 combines with J gene TRBJ2-7; perhaps TRBD1 as D (6 bases). CDR3 length: 12 amino acids. CDR1 and CDR2 (germline): SNHLY, FYNNEI. V lost 7 bases and J lost 1, with 8 bases in between. Here the CDR3 reads CASIQGSYEQYV. CDR3 nucleotide sequence: TGTGCCAGCATCCAGGGGTCCTACGAGCAGTACGTC.

This clonotype was detected only a few times. The gene calls are TRBV3-1 and TRBJ2-1, with a weak D call TRBD2 (5 bases). The V end was cut by 1 base, the J end by 6 bases, with 7 bases between. Germline V gives CDR1 LGHDT, CDR2 YNNKEL (reference sequence). The CDR3 is 13 amino acids. CDR3 amino acids: CASSQAGSNEQFF. The CDR3 nucleotides read TGTGCCAGCAGCCAAGCGGGGTCCAATGAGCAGTTCTTC.

The sample holds a few counts of this clonotype. The CDR3: CAIRPGQGNTEAFF. CDR3 bases: TGTGCCATCAGACCGGGACAGGGGAACACTGAAGCTTTCTTT. The chain couples TRBV10-3 to TRBJ1-1; 9 bases are shared with TRBD1. Germline V gene sequence: CDR1 ENHRY, CDR2 SYGVKD. This CDR3 contains 14 residues. Trimming at V came to 6 bases and at J to 1 base, leaving 3 bases not matched to a gene.

In this sample, this clonotype turned up many times. The rearrangement links TRBV29-1 to TRBJ2-3; TRBD2 matches at 7 bases. The germline gives CDR1 SQVTM, CDR2 ANQGSEA. This CDR3 spans 16 amino acids. The ends lost 0 bases at V and 4 bases at J; junction bases unmatched: 10. The CDR3 coding sequence is TGCAGCGTTGAAGAGGGCGGGGGAGGACCCGCAGATACGCAGTATTTT. The encoded protein is CSVEEGGGGPADTQYF.

This clonotype was seen many times. V gene TRBV7-2 combines with J gene TRBJ2-7, with 7 bases identical to TRBD1. V dropped 6 bases and J dropped 7; count of bases not matched to a gene: 9. CDR1 and CDR2 (germline): SGHTA, FQGNSA. This CDR3 is built from 13 residues. The CDR3 here is CASRLLQGWEQYF. The CDR3 DNA reads as TGTGCCAGCAGATTATTACAGGGGTGGGAGCAGTACTTC.

V gene TRBV12-3 or TRBV12-4 combines with J gene TRBJ1-1; a possible D gene is TRBD1 (5 bases). The ends were cut back, 3 bases at V and 4 bases at J, with 15 bases in the middle. The CDR3 has 15 amino acids. CDR3 nucleotides: TGTGCCAGCAGTTTGAGGGTTGGGGGAGGCACTGAAGCTTTCTTT. Amino acids: CASSLRVGGGTEAFF.

The sample holds a few counts of this clonotype. The V gene is TRBV11-3, the J gene TRBJ2-3, with 9 positions matching TRBD2. Trimming removed 5 bases from V and 4 bases from J; junction bases left unmatched: 10. Germline values: CDR1 SGHNT, CDR2 YENEEA. The CDR3 runs 16 residues. This CDR3 is CASSPVATSGSDTQYF. The CDR3 region has the DNA TGTGCCAGCAGCCCCGTAGCGACTAGCGGATCAGATACGCAGTATTTT.